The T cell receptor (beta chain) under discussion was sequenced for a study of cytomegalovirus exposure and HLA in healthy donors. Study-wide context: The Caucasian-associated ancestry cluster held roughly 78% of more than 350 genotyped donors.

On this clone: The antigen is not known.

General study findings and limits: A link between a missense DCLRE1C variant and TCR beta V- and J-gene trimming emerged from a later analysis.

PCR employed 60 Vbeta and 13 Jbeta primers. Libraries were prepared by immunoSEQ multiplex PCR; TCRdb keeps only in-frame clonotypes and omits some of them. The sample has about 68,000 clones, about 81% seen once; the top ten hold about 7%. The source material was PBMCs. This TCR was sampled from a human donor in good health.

The CDR3 here is CASSLTGLGNQPQHF. The DNA for the CDR3 is TGTGCCAGCAGCCTAACAGGGTTGGGCAATCAGCCCCAGCATTTT. This chain connects TRBV28 to TRBJ1-5, with D possibly being TRBD1 (6 bases). The CDR3 has 15 amino acids. Trimming took off 6 bases at V and 2 bases at J, with 14 bases between the two ends. The germline V gene has CDR1 MDHEN and CDR2 SYDVKM.